Each of the 3 T cell receptor beta chains below was sequenced from the same sample in a study of monozygotic twins with inflammatory bowel disease. With the 5' RACE reads reprocessed, TCRdb shows one record per CDR3 protein and no DNA. This repertoire includes around 140,000 distinct CDR3 sequences. Sequencing was done on a sample of blood. Every receptor here comes from a human donor with ulcerative colitis or Crohn's disease, or a healthy co-twin of an affected twin (not recorded which).

The chain uses TRBV5-1 and TRBJ2-7; without DNA, the TCRdb call of TRBD1 cannot be checked. The CDR3 is made up of 14 amino acids. In germline, CDR1 is SGHRS, CDR2 YFSETQ. CDR3 protein: CASSSRDTTYEQYF.

The rearrangement uses TRBV7-6 and TRBJ2-7. Looked up from germline, CDR1 is SGHVS and CDR2 is FNYEAQ. The CDR3 totals 16 residues. CDR3 sequence: CASSLGVGVGTYEQYF.

The CDR3 protein is CASSYLRTGGANYGYTF. The chain employs TRBV6-5 and TRBJ1-2; no DNA is available, so the TRBD1 call from TCRdb remains unchecked. This CDR3 contains 17 residues. CDR1 is MNHEY, CDR2 SVGAGI, per germline.